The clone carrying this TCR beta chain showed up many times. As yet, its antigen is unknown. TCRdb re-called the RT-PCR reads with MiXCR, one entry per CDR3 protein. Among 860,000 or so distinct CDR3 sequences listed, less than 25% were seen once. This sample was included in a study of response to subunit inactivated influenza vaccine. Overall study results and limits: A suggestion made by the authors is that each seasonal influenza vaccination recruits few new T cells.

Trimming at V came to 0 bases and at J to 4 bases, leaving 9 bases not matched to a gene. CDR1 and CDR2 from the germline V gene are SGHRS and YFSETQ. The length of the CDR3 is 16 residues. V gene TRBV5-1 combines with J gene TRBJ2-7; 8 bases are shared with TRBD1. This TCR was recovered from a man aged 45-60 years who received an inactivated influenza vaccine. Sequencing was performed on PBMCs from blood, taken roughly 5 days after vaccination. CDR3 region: CASSLGAGTGDYEQYF. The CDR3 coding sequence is TGCGCCAGCAGCTTGGGCGCCGGGACAGGTGATTACGAGCAGTACTTC.